One sample yielded the 25 T cell receptor beta chains listed below, sequenced in a study of post-analysis software for immune sequencing data. Their cognate antigens are unknown. Prepared libraries of TCR beta cDNA carried unique molecular identifiers. TCRdb reprocessed the PCR reads with MiXCR, giving one entry per CDR3 protein. The table lists roughly 410,000 distinct CDR3 sequences, less than 35% of them singletons. The study's findings and limits: Higher frequency in patients than in controls was seen for a handful of TRBV segments, with TRBV5-6, TRBV5-1 and TRBV20-1 among them.

Sample: blood. All receptors come from a girl aged 10-17 years with multiple sclerosis.

The chain combines TRBV6-6 with TRBJ2-3; D unresolved. V lost 0 bases, J lost 2 bases, and 9 bases lay in between. Looked up from germline, CDR1 is MNHNY and CDR2 is SVGAGI (reference sequence). The CDR3 sequence is 15 residues long. CDR3 nucleotides: TGTGCCAGCAGTTACTCGAGTCAGCCCACAGATACGCAGTATTTT. Its protein product is CASSYSSQPTDTQYF.

The chain links TRBV28 to TRBJ1-4; 7 bases line up with TRBD1. V lost 5 bases to trimming and J lost 5 bases; unmatched junction nucleotides: 11. There are 16 residues in the CDR3. The germline gives CDR1 MDHEN, CDR2 SYDVKM. This chain's CDR3 is CASSPLGQDFNEKLFF. DNA for the CDR3: TGTGCCAGCAGTCCCCTTGGACAGGACTTCAATGAAAAACTGTTTTTT.

The rearrangement uses TRBV2 and TRBJ2-3, with 11 positions matching TRBD2. The ends lost 7 bases at V and 0 bases at J; junction bases unmatched: 9. Germline lookup yields CDR1 SNHLY and CDR2 FYNNEI. The CDR3 covers 17 residues. In nucleotides, the CDR3 is TGTGCCAGCACCTTAGCGACTAGCGGGGAGAGCACAGATACGCAGTATTTT. It translates to CASTLATSGESTDTQYF.

This clonotype turned up a few times. V gene TRBV29-1 combines with J gene TRBJ2-3; D unclear. CDR1 is SQVTM, CDR2 ANQGSEA, per germline. The CDR3 length is 15 residues. V lost 0 bases and J lost 1, with 11 bases in between. CDR3 sequence reads: CSVEDAGLGTDTQYF. The DNA for the CDR3 is TGCAGCGTTGAAGATGCAGGTTTGGGCACAGATACGCAGTATTTT.

This chain links TRBV7-2 with TRBJ1-6; a possible D gene is TRBD1 (5 bases). Germline values: CDR1 SGHTA, CDR2 FQGNSA. This CDR3 has 16 residues. The V end lost 6 bases, the J end lost 4 bases, and 16 bases lay between the germline ends. The CDR3 reads CASRAPGSTYNSPLHF. As DNA, the CDR3 is TGTGCCAGCAGAGCTCCAGGGAGTACTTATAATTCACCCCTCCACTTT.

This clonotype has a single count. V usage is TRBV4-1 and J usage is TRBJ2-7; possible D gene TRBD1, 6 bases. CDR1 MGHRA and CDR2 YSYEKL come from the germline V gene. Trimming removed 7 bases from V and 7 bases from J, with 26 bases in between. This CDR3 has 16 residues. CDR3 sequence reads: CASTPDWTLGTKEQYF. CDR3 nucleotides: TGCGCCAGCACGCCCGATTGGACTTTGGGGACAAAAGAGCAGTACTTC.

This clonotype was seen ten or more times. The rearrangement links TRBV9 to TRBJ2-7, with D uncertain. The CDR3 loop spans 14 amino acids. The V gene lost 1 base and the J gene lost 7 bases, with 15 bases spanning the gap. CDR1 and CDR2 from the germline V gene are SGDLS and YYNGEE. The CDR3, as DNA: TGTGCCAGCAGCGTAAATCCAGGTTTCCTAGAGCAGTACTTC. Translation gives CASSVNPGFLEQYF.

The rearrangement joins TRBV20-1 to TRBJ1-1; a weak D match, TRBD1 (5 bases). CDR1 is DFQATT, CDR2 SNEGSKA, per germline (reference sequence). The CDR3 spans 13 residues. Trimming removed 8 bases at V and 4 bases at J, with 17 bases between. The CDR3 sequence: CSSPRGVGTEAFF. DNA of the CDR3: TGCAGTAGCCCCCGGGGGGTAGGCACTGAAGCTTTCTTT.

The chain uses TRBV4-3 and TRBJ1-2, with D possibly TRBD1 on 5 matching bases. This CDR3 contains 18 residues. The ends were cut back, 0 bases at V and 8 bases at J, with 25 bases in the middle. CDR1 and CDR2 (germline): LGHNA, YSLEER. Written as DNA, the CDR3 is TGCGCCAGCAGCCAAGAGCCCGCACCACAACTGGGGCCGAAGGGCTACACCTTC. This encodes CASSQEPAPQLGPKGYTF.

J is TRBJ2-3 and V is TRBV4-3; D assignment may be TRBD1 or TRBD2 (5 bases each). CDR1 and CDR2 (germline): LGHNA, YSLEER. The CDR3 is 18 residues long. V lost 0 bases and J lost 2, with 18 bases in between. CDR3 protein: CASSQDLTGTGLTDTQYF. CDR3 in DNA: TGCGCCAGCAGCCAAGATCTAACGGGAACAGGACTCACAGATACGCAGTATTTT.

The chain joins TRBV4-3 to TRBJ2-3; the D gene is possibly TRBD1 (6 bases). This CDR3 has 14 residues. Trimming took off 3 bases at V and 5 bases at J, with 12 bases between the two ends. Germline V CDR1 and CDR2: LGHNA, YSLEER. The CDR3 region is CASSHGGGGDTQYF. The DNA for the CDR3 is TGCGCCAGCAGCCACGGTGGGGGCGGAGATACGCAGTATTTT.

This clonotype was counted between two and nine times. This chain connects TRBV20-1 to TRBJ2-1; 7 nucleotides line up with TRBD1. Per the germline V gene, CDR1 is DFQATT and CDR2 is SNEGSKA (reference sequence). J lost 7 bases, V lost 2 bases, and 8 bases had no gene match. The CDR3 has 14 residues. CDR3 sequence: CSARYSRGKNEQFF. CDR3 nucleotide sequence: TGCAGTGCTAGATATAGCAGGGGGAAAAATGAGCAGTTCTTC.

This chain's CDR3 is CASSLEGQGGVTEAFF. CDR3 nucleotide sequence: TGCGCCAGCAGCTTGGAGGGTCAGGGAGGTGTGACTGAAGCTTTCTTT. The chain links TRBV5-1 to TRBJ1-1, with D possibly TRBD1 on 5 matching bases. V gave up 0 bases and J gave up 5 bases, with 17 bases separating them. The CDR3 is 16 residues long. Germline assignment: CDR1 SGHRS and CDR2 YFSETQ.

The J gene is TRBJ1-6, the V gene TRBV12-3 or TRBV12-4, with TRBD1 as a possible D gene (6 bases). The CDR3 has 14 residues. Trimming pared 4 bases from V and 7 bases from J, leaving 11 bases between. DNA of the CDR3: TGTGCCAGCAGTTCACAGGGCAGGAATTCACCCCTCCACTTT. Translation: CASSSQGRNSPLHF.

The chain recombines TRBV4-2 with TRBJ2-1, with D possibly being TRBD1 (6 bases). The length of the CDR3 is 16 residues. The germline gives CDR1 LGHNA, CDR2 YNFKEQ. The V end lost 0 bases, the J end lost 4 bases, and 13 bases lay between the germline ends. This CDR3 is CASSQDFGQQYNEQFF. The CDR3 DNA is TGTGCCAGCAGCCAAGATTTTGGACAGCAATACAATGAGCAGTTCTTC.

There are many counts of this clonotype. The V and J genes are TRBV6-2 or TRBV6-3 and TRBJ2-7; possible D gene TRBD1, 5 bases. Trimming left V 2 bases short and J 2 bases short, with 7 bases between. Germline V gives CDR1 MNHEY, CDR2 SVGEGT. The CDR3 contains 13 residues. CDR3 sequence reads: CASSYDRTYEQYF. CDR3 bases: TGTGCCAGCAGTTACGACAGAACCTACGAGCAGTACTTC.

Points on this clonotype: The junction differs from germline at one of its ends, possibly a read error. CDR3 in amino acids: CTSSNEGGAGNEQFF. The CDR3, as DNA: TGTACCAGCAGTAACGAAGGGGGGGCCGGAAATGAGCAGTTCTTC. The V and J genes are TRBV6-5 and TRBJ2-1; a weak D match, TRBD2 (7 bases). The CDR3 contains 15 residues. Germline V CDR1 and CDR2: MNHEY, SVGAGI.

The V call is TRBV12-3 or TRBV12-4, the J call TRBJ2-7; D ambiguous. The germline V and J ends were trimmed by 5 bases and 2 bases, with 10 bases remaining between them. This CDR3 comprises 13 residues. CDR3: CASSADRPYEQYF. The CDR3 bases are TGTGCCAGCAGTGCGGACCGCCCCTACGAGCAGTACTTC.

The chain couples TRBV4-1 to TRBJ1-2; 11 bases agree with TRBD1. The CDR3 loop spans 18 amino acids. Germline lookup yields CDR1 MGHRA and CDR2 YSYEKL. V was clipped by 3 bases and J by 6 bases; unmatched bases: 15. The CDR3 bases are TGCGCCAGCAGCCATCCAACTTCCCGGACAGGGGGCGCGGATGGCTACACCTTC. Its translation is CASSHPTSRTGGADGYTF.

This clonotype turned up a few times. V gene TRBV29-1 combines with J gene TRBJ1-1; 9 nucleotides agree with TRBD1. Germline trimming cut 7 bases from V and 8 bases from J; bases unmatched to any gene: 11. Germline V CDR1 and CDR2: SQVTM, ANQGSEA. CDR3 length: 13 residues. This chain's CDR3 is CSGGSGTGKEAFF. CDR3 sequence (DNA): TGCAGCGGGGGGAGCGGGACAGGGAAAGAAGCTTTCTTT.

The table lists this clonotype with a few counts. The rearrangement uses TRBV6-5 and TRBJ2-7, with D perhaps TRBD2 (5 bases). In germline, CDR1 is MNHEY, CDR2 SVGAGI. With 4 bases removed from V and 3 bases from J, the gap between germline ends came to 13 bases. This CDR3 is 14 amino acids long. The CDR3 loop reads CASSSRAGRYEQYF. The CDR3 DNA sequence: TGTGCCAGCAGTTCGCGGGCCGGGCGCTACGAGCAGTACTTC.

The chain recombines TRBV7-9 with TRBJ2-3; D might be TRBD2 (5 bases). CDR1 is SEHNR and CDR2 is FQNEAQ in the germline V gene (reference sequence). This CDR3 is 14 amino acids long. Between the trimmed V and J ends, which lost 5 bases and 3 bases, there was a span of 12 bases. DNA of the CDR3: TGTGCCAGCAGCCGGCCGGAGGTGACAGATACGCAGTATTTT. Protein: CASSRPEVTDTQYF.

This clonotype was counted many times. The V gene is TRBV7-6, the J gene TRBJ2-3, with no clear D. Germline V gene data show CDR1 as SGHVS and CDR2 as FNYEAQ. The CDR3 contains 13 residues. Trimming shortened V by 2 bases and J by 0 bases, and 3 bases separated the two germline ends. CDR3 sequence: CASSLFSTDTQYF. For the CDR3, the DNA is TGTGCCAGCAGCTTATTTAGCACAGATACGCAGTATTTT.

This clonotype appeared many times. The V and J genes are TRBV24-1 and TRBJ2-7; the D is unclear. Trimming removed 5 bases at V and 3 bases at J, with 7 bases between. Germline CDR1 reads KGHDR; CDR2 reads SFDVKD. This CDR3 spans 12 amino acids. CDR3 region: CATSAGSYEQYF. The CDR3 DNA sequence: TGTGCCACCAGTGCAGGAAGCTACGAGCAGTACTTC.

This clonotype was detected a few times. This rearrangement joins TRBV28 to TRBJ1-6; TRBD1 matches 8 bases. CDR1 is MDHEN and CDR2 is SYDVKM in the germline V gene. V dropped 7 bases and J dropped 7; count of bases not matched to a gene: 9. CDR3 size: 15 residues. CDR3 DNA: TGTGCCAGCATTCTACCAGGGGGCGAAAATTCACCCCTCCACTTT. Its protein product is CASILPGGENSPLHF.